This entry features one T cell receptor beta chain sequence. Clones were sequenced by immunoSEQ multiplex PCR, and TCRdb holds only the in-frame ones, with some missing. The data contain more than 200,000 clones, over 75% of them singletons. Trimming removed 4 bases from V and 9 bases from J, with 19 bases in between. The CDR3 is 14 residues long. Germline V gene lookup returns CDR1 SGHRS and CDR2 YFSETQ. This specimen belongs to a study of blood T cell repertoires in COVID-19. Study details: Samples came from the United States, Italy and Spain, spanning acute and convalescent COVID-19. Sample material is recorded as cDNA or gDNA derived from T cells, B-cell-depleted T cells, or PBMCs.

Sequencing was carried out using PBMCs or T cells enriched from blood (not recorded which). The chain joins TRBV5-1 to TRBJ2-5; tentative D call: TRBD2 (5 bases). The sequence was obtained from a man aged 25-40 years with acute COVID-19. In nucleotides, the CDR3 is TGCGCCAGCAGCCTAGCCGGGTTAAGGGAATCCCAGTACTTC. It yields the protein CASSLAGLRESQYF. Full variable domain (rest looked up from reference TRBV5-1 and TRBJ2-5): KAGVTQTPRYLIKTRGQQVTLSCSPISGHRSVSWYQQTPGQGLQFLFEYFSETQRNKGNFPGRFSGRQFSNSRSEMNVSTLELGDSALYLCASSLAGLRESQYFGPGTRLLVL.